Listed below are T cell receptor beta chains from one sample, sequenced in a study of blood T cells in healthy people across ages. Using its own MiXCR run on the 5' RACE reads, TCRdb lists one record per CDR3 protein. The data show fewer than 900,000 distinct CDR3 sequences, around 49% seen once. Sequenced material: blood. Receptors originate from a woman in her sixties or seventies in good health. The CDR3 runs from the conserved cysteine through the conserved F or W. A D gene is named only where the DNA matches it firmly. The listing skips clone size in some rows; elsewhere it reads once, few, many or a size class.

clone_size | j_call | d_call | v_call | cdr3_aa | cdr3_nt
- | TRBJ2-3 | TRBD1 | TRBV12-3/TRBV12-4 | CASSSQGSTDTQYF | TGTGCCAGCAGCTCACAGGGGTCCACAGATACGCAGTATTTT
- | TRBJ2-7 | TRBD1 | TRBV7-2 | CASSRDRGPGEQYF | TGTGCCAGCAGCCGAGACAGGGGGCCGGGCGAGCAGTACTTC
few | TRBJ1-1 | - | TRBV20-1 | CSARRRANTEAFF | TGCAGTGCTAGGAGGCGGGCGAACACTGAAGCTTTCTTT
- | TRBJ2-1 | TRBD2 | TRBV6-2/TRBV6-3 | CASSPRTSGANEQFF | TGTGCCAGCAGTCCCCGAACTAGCGGGGCAAATGAGCAGTTCTTC
- | TRBJ2-7 | TRBD1 | TRBV4-2 | CASNQDATADRAYEQYF | TGTGCCAGCAACCAAGACGCTACAGCGGACAGGGCCTACGAGCAGTACTTC
- | TRBJ1-1 | TRBD1 | TRBV29-1 | CSAQGRSDTEAFF | TGCAGCGCACAGGGGAGGTCCGACACTGAAGCTTTCTTT
few | TRBJ2-3 | - | TRBV7-3 | CASSSRILDTQYF | TGTGCCAGCAGCTCCAGAATCCTAGATACGCAGTATTTT
- | TRBJ2-5 | TRBD1 | TRBV29-1 | CSVKYGQGRVGWLEETQYF | TGCAGCGTGAAGTATGGACAGGGAAGGGTTGGTTGGTTGGAAGAGACCCAGTACTTC
few | TRBJ2-3 | TRBD2 | TRBV27 | CASSLEMAGGPGGTQYF | TGTGCCAGCAGTTTAGAGATGGCGGGAGGGCCGGGAGGTACGCAGTATTTT
- | TRBJ2-7 | TRBD2 | TRBV18 | CASSLGLAGDGNEQYF | TGTGCCAGCTCGCTGGGACTAGCGGGAGATGGGAACGAGCAGTACTTC
few | TRBJ1-1 | - | TRBV18 | CASSPSGAGNTEAFF | TGTGCCAGCTCACCTTCGGGGGCGGGGAACACTGAAGCTTTCTTT
- | TRBJ1-1 | - | TRBV20-1 | CSARERAGMNTEAFF | TGCAGTGCTAGAGAGCGGGCCGGAATGAACACTGAAGCTTTCTTT
- | TRBJ2-5 | - | TRBV28 | CASSLRLGQETQYF | TGTGCCAGCAGTTTGAGATTAGGCCAAGAGACCCAGTACTTC
- | TRBJ1-6 | - | TRBV12-3/TRBV12-4 | CASGLDRYSALHF | TGTGCCAGCGGTTTAGACAGATACTCAGCCCTCCACTTT
- | TRBJ2-1 | - | TRBV5-1 | CASSPNSGGAYNEQFF | TGCGCCAGCAGCCCAAACTCCGGGGGTGCCTACAATGAGCAGTTCTTC
once | TRBJ2-1 | - | TRBV5-1 | CASSLAPRTDNEQFF | TGCGCCAGCAGCTTGGCTCCCAGGACCGACAATGAGCAGTTCTTC
- | TRBJ2-3 | - | TRBV7-2 | CASSFYSNTDTQYF | TGTGCCAGCAGCTTTTACTCGAACACAGATACGCAGTATTTT
few | TRBJ2-5 | TRBD2 | TRBV29-1 | CSVGLAGGEETQYF | TGCAGCGTTGGACTAGCGGGAGGAGAAGAGACCCAGTACTTC
few | TRBJ1-2 | TRBD1 | TRBV12-3/TRBV12-4 | CASTRDSWAYGYTF | TGTGCCAGCACCCGGGACAGTTGGGCCTATGGCTACACCTTC
few | TRBJ1-5 | TRBD1 | TRBV7-2 | CASSYQGASGQPQHF | TGTGCCAGCAGCTATCAGGGGGCTTCTGGTCAGCCCCAGCATTTT
- | TRBJ1-1 | - | TRBV11-2 | CASSLVRATREAFF | TGTGCCAGCAGCTTAGTTAGGGCGACGAGAGAAGCTTTCTTT
- | TRBJ2-7 | TRBD2 | TRBV15 | CATSRDWRERGRIYEQYF | TGTGCCACCAGCAGAGATTGGCGGGAGCGGGGCCGTATCTACGAGCAGTACTTC
few | TRBJ1-2 | TRBD1 | TRBV28 | CASSFPPGQGTGYTF | TGTGCCAGCAGTTTTCCCCCCGGACAGGGGACCGGCTACACCTTC
- | TRBJ1-4 | TRBD1 | TRBV3-1 | CASSPLATGEGEKLFF | TGTGCCAGCAGCCCCCTCGCGACAGGGGAGGGTGAAAAACTGTTTTTT
- | TRBJ1-1 | TRBD1 | TRBV7-2 | CASKIDRGTEAFF | TGTGCCAGCAAGATCGACAGGGGCACTGAAGCTTTCTTT
- | TRBJ1-2 | - | TRBV12-3/TRBV12-4 | CASSLLRGYGYTF | TGTGCCAGCAGCCTCCTTAGGGGCTATGGCTACACCTTC
few | TRBJ2-1 | TRBD2 | TRBV20-1 | CSARDPSAGGRNEQFF | TGCAGTGCTAGAGATCCCTCAGCGGGAGGACGTAATGAGCAGTTCTTC
many | TRBJ2-6 | - | TRBV27 | CASSKSSGANVLTF | TGTGCCAGCAGTAAGAGCTCTGGGGCCAACGTCCTGACTTTC
- | TRBJ2-5 | - | TRBV7-3 | CASSSGQEGLGETQYF | TGTGCCAGCAGCTCCGGACAGGAGGGGTTGGGAGAGACCCAGTACTTC
once | TRBJ2-7 | TRBD2 | TRBV27 | CASSYLAGGGGQYF | TGTGCCAGCAGTTACCTAGCGGGAGGAGGTGGGCAGTACTTC
- | TRBJ2-4 | TRBD2 | TRBV5-1 | CASSFNPGGPSWEQYF | TGCGCCAGCAGCTTTAATCCGGGAGGGCCCTCATGGGAGCAGTACTTC
- | TRBJ2-1 | - | TRBV9 | CASSVAKGEQFF | TGTGCCAGCAGCGTAGCTAAGGGTGAGCAGTTCTTC
many | TRBJ2-3 | TRBD2 | TRBV29-1 | CSVERGTSGSDSVSDTQYF | TGCAGCGTTGAACGGGGGACTAGCGGGAGTGATTCTGTTTCGGATACGCAGTATTTT
few | TRBJ2-6 | - | TRBV5-4 | CASSPPGLGANVLTF | TGTGCCAGCAGCCCACCGGGCTTGGGGGCCAACGTCCTGACTTTC
- | TRBJ2-5 | - | TRBV5-1 | CASSFMGQIQETQYF | TGCGCCAGCAGCTTTATGGGTCAGATACAAGAGACCCAGTACTTC
- | TRBJ2-7 | - | TRBV4-3 | CASSQYFGLDYEQYF | TGCGCCAGCAGCCAATACTTTGGACTGGACTACGAGCAGTACTTC
- | TRBJ2-7 | - | TRBV20-1 | CSARTGTHPEQYF | TGCAGTGCTAGAACTGGGACCCACCCCGAGCAGTACTTC
- | TRBJ2-1 | TRBD2 | TRBV28 | CASRAGASYNEQFF | TGTGCCAGCAGGGCGGGAGCCTCCTACAATGAGCAGTTCTTC
few | TRBJ2-7 | - | TRBV2 | CASSERGTGVSSYEQYF | TGTGCCAGCAGTGAGAGGGGGACCGGCGTGAGCTCCTACGAGCAGTACTTC
- | TRBJ2-3 | TRBD2 | TRBV10-3 | CAIRPFSGRSTDTQYF | TGTGCCATCAGGCCCTTTAGCGGGAGGAGCACAGATACGCAGTATTTT
- | TRBJ2-7 | TRBD2 | TRBV6-1 | CASRRSGARESSYEQYF | TGTGCCAGCAGAAGAAGCGGTGCGCGGGAGAGCTCCTACGAGCAGTACTTC
- | TRBJ2-7 | TRBD2 | TRBV6-6 | CASTIPTSGRYEQYF | TGTGCCAGCACCATACCCACTAGCGGGAGGTACGAGCAGTACTTC
- | TRBJ2-7 | TRBD1 | TRBV4-3 | CASSQDMGQWESSSYEQYF | TGCGCCAGCAGCCAAGATATGGGACAGTGGGAAAGTAGCTCCTACGAGCAGTACTTC
- | TRBJ2-2 | - | TRBV15 | CATSRRANTGELFF | TGTGCCACCAGCCGGCGGGCGAACACCGGGGAGCTGTTTTTT
few | TRBJ1-1 | - | TRBV4-2 | CASSQDLGAPEAFF | TGTGCCAGCAGCCAAGATCTGGGGGCCCCTGAAGCTTTCTTT